This is a list of T cell receptor beta chains from one sample in a study of somatic mutations in cytotoxic T cells in rheumatoid arthritis. Here immunoSEQ multiplex PCR was the method, and the copy in TCRdb shows in-frame clones only, minus some. This table has about 15,000 clones, approximately 82% appearing once. Material: CD8+ T cells sorted from blood. Receptors originate from an adult with rheumatoid arthritis. Both conserved end residues are part of each CDR3. Each record gives: V gene, D gene, J gene, clone size, CDR3 DNA, CDR3 protein. The D gene is left open where the match is weak. Where a row states a size, it is once, few, many or the class of an expanded clone; other rows omit it.

TRBV4-1	TRBD2	TRBJ2-5	NA	TGCGCCAGCAGCCAAGTTCAAACGGGCGCGGGGGGCCACTCCAGACAAGAGACCCAGTACTTC	CASSQVQTGAGGHSRQETQYF
TRBV9	TRBD1	TRBJ2-5	NA	TGTGCCAGCAACGAGGGACAGCTCCAAGAGACCCAGTACTTC	CASNEGQLQETQYF
TRBV11-2	TRBD2	TRBJ2-1	NA	TGTGCCAGCAGCTTAGCGGGGGGTTCCTACAATGAGCAGTTCTTC	CASSLAGGSYNEQFF
TRBV11-3	TRBD1	TRBJ2-5	NA	TGTGCCAGCAGCACTTGGACAGGCCAAGAGACCCAGTACTTC	CASSTWTGQETQYF
TRBV6-1	TRBD1	TRBJ2-7	NA	TGTGCCAGCAGTGAAGCTTCAGGGGGCTCCTACGAGCAGTACTTC	CASSEASGGSYEQYF
TRBV21-1	NA	TRBJ2-1	NA	TGTGCCAGCACCAGTTCCCGCCCGCGGGACTCCACAATCGATGAGCAGTTCTTC	CASTSSRPRDSTIDEQFF
TRBV19	NA	TRBJ1-1	NA	TGTGCCAGTAGTATCCCGCCACCATTGGGGTTTACTGAAGCTTTCTTT	CASSIPPPLGFTEAFF
TRBV4-1	TRBD1	TRBJ1-6	NA	TGCGCCAGCAGCCAAGATTGGAGGACAGGGTTTTTTCCCCTCCACTTT	CASSQDWRTGFFPLHF
TRBV4-1	TRBD2	TRBJ2-3	NA	TGCGCCAGCAGCCTCGGGAGGGAGACAAACACAGATACGCAGTATTTT	CASSLGRETNTDTQYF
TRBV25-1	NA	TRBJ2-7	few	TGTGCCAGCAGTTCATCAGGTTACGAAAGCTCCTACGAGCAGTACTTC	CASSSSGYESSYEQYF
TRBV29-1	TRBD1	TRBJ1-2	NA	TGCAGCGCACGGACAGGGGGACGTGGCTACACCTTC	CSARTGGRGYTF
TRBV5-5	TRBD1	TRBJ2-2	once	TGTGCCAGCAGCTTTGGCCGTGGACAGGGCACCGGGGAGCTGTTTTTT	CASSFGRGQGTGELFF
TRBV9	NA	TRBJ1-2	NA	TGTGCCAGCAGCGTAGGGACGGGAACCTATGGCTACACCTTC	CASSVGTGTYGYTF
TRBV27	TRBD1	TRBJ2-7	NA	TGTGCCAGCGGGGTCGGACAGGGGGCCTACGAGCAGTACTTC	CASGVGQGAYEQYF
TRBV7-7	NA	TRBJ2-1	NA	TGTGCTAGCAGCTTAGATGTCAGCGGCAGGAGCTCCTACAATGAGCAGTTCTTC	CASSLDVSGRSSYNEQFF
TRBV19	TRBD2	TRBJ2-7	once	TGTGCCAGTGCTACTAGCGGGGGGCCCTACGAGCAGTACTTC	CASATSGGPYEQYF
TRBV5-5	TRBD1	TRBJ1-1	NA	TGTGCCAGCAGCTATCCGGGACAGCGGGCGAACACTGAAGCTTTCTTT	CASSYPGQRANTEAFF
TRBV19	TRBD1	TRBJ2-7	NA	TGTGCCAGTAGTTCTGGACAGGGGGCTTTCGAGCAGTACTTC	CASSSGQGAFEQYF
TRBV29-1	TRBD1	TRBJ1-2	NA	TGCAGCGTGCCGGGACAGGGCTATGGCTACACCTTC	CSVPGQGYGYTF
TRBV9	NA	TRBJ1-1	NA	TGTGCCAGCAGCGTTCAGGACACTGAAGCTTTCTTT	CASSVQDTEAFF
TRBV30	NA	TRBJ1-5	once	TGTGCCTGGAGCCACGCCGGGGACCAGCCCCAGCATTTT	CAWSHAGDQPQHF
TRBV27	NA	TRBJ2-1	NA	TGTGCCAGCAGTTTGGGGGTATCGGACAATGAGCAGTTCTTC	CASSLGVSDNEQFF
TRBV7-8	TRBD1	TRBJ2-1	NA	TGTGCCAGCAGCCGGCAGGGGGGGACAGGGTACAATGAGCAGTTCTTC	CASSRQGGTGYNEQFF
TRBV6-6	NA	TRBJ2-5	NA	TGTGCCAGCAGAACCCACAGGGTAGAGACCCAGTACTTC	CASRTHRVETQYF
TRBV14	NA	TRBJ1-1	NA	TGTGCCAGCAGCCAGGCCGCCGGGACGTGGAACACTGAAGCTTTCTTT	CASSQAAGTWNTEAFF
TRBV2	NA	TRBJ2-1	once	TGTGCCAGCAGTGAGTGGGAGGCTCGGTACAATGAGCAGTTCTTC	CASSEWEARYNEQFF
TRBV6-5	NA	TRBJ2-7	NA	TGTGCCAGCAGTCCAGGGCTTACAGGGTTTGAGCAGTACTTC	CASSPGLTGFEQYF
TRBV4-1	TRBD1	TRBJ1-1	NA	TGCGCCAGCAGCCAAGCCCCGCAGGGGGCAGGGGCTGAAGCTTTCTTT	CASSQAPQGAGAEAFF
TRBV29-1	TRBD1	TRBJ2-1	NA	TGCAGCGGTGACAGGGGGAATGAGCAGTTCTTC	CSGDRGNEQFF
TRBV30	NA	TRBJ1-4	NA	TGTGCCTGGAGCCGTTTCGGACTGCAGGCAACTAATGAAAAACTGTTTTTT	CAWSRFGLQATNEKLFF
TRBV11-2	TRBD1	TRBJ1-6	NA	TGTGCCAGCAGCCCTTGGGACAGGGCGGCGGGGTGGTCACCCCTCCACTTT	CASSPWDRAAGWSPLHF
TRBV7-9	TRBD1	TRBJ1-2	NA	TGTGCCAGCAGCACACCAGGGGGCAGGGGCTATGGCTACACCTTC	CASSTPGGRGYGYTF
TRBV6-6	TRBD2	TRBJ2-7	NA	TGTGCCAGCAGTTACTCTGTTCTAGCGGCCGACGAGCAGTACTTC	CASSYSVLAADEQYF
TRBV4-1	NA	TRBJ1-1	few	TGCGCCAGCAGCCAAGTGGTGACAGGGAACACTGAAGCTTTCTTT	CASSQVVTGNTEAFF
TRBV30	NA	TRBJ1-6	NA	TGTGCCTGGGGCTCACCCCTCCACTTT	CAWGSPLHF
TRBV19	NA	TRBJ2-7	NA	TGTGCCAGTAGTCGCAGGGGGGATAGAGAGCAGTACTTC	CASSRRGDREQYF
TRBV4-1	NA	TRBJ2-7	NA	TGCGCCAGCAGCCAAATCTACAGGGAGGGAGACGAGCAGTACTTC	CASSQIYREGDEQYF
TRBV13	TRBD2	TRBJ2-3	NA	TGTGCCAGCAGCCTAGAGTTCCTAGCGGGGGCCCCGCAGTATTTT	CASSLEFLAGAPQYF
TRBV7-6	TRBD1	TRBJ1-5	NA	TGTGCCAGCAGCTTAGGGGGACAGGGAAATCAGCCCCAGCATTTT	CASSLGGQGNQPQHF
TRBV27	NA	TRBJ2-7	NA	TGTGCCAGCAGTTTTGCAGTAAGCTACGAGCAGTACTTC	CASSFAVSYEQYF
TRBV4-1	NA	TRBJ1-1	few	TGCGCCAGCAGCCAAGAAGCGGCCGGGAACACTGAAGCTTTCTTT	CASSQEAAGNTEAFF
TRBV28	TRBD2	TRBJ2-1	NA	TGTGCCAGCAGGTCCGGGACTAGCATGAAGAATGAGCAGTTCTTC	CASRSGTSMKNEQFF
TRBV7-8	NA	TRBJ2-1	NA	TGTGCCAGCAGCCCCAAGTTCTTC	CASSPKFF
TRBV19	NA	TRBJ1-1	NA	TGTGCCAGTAGTATAGACAGTCCACTGAACACTGAAGCTTTCTTT	CASSIDSPLNTEAFF
TRBV11-3	NA	TRBJ2-7	NA	TGTGCCAGCAGACCCTCGGGTGACTTCTACGAGCAGTACTTC	CASRPSGDFYEQYF
TRBV7-6	TRBD2	TRBJ2-3	NA	TGTGCCAGCAGCCCAGCTAGCGGAGAAAGCACAGATACGCAGTATTTT	CASSPASGESTDTQYF